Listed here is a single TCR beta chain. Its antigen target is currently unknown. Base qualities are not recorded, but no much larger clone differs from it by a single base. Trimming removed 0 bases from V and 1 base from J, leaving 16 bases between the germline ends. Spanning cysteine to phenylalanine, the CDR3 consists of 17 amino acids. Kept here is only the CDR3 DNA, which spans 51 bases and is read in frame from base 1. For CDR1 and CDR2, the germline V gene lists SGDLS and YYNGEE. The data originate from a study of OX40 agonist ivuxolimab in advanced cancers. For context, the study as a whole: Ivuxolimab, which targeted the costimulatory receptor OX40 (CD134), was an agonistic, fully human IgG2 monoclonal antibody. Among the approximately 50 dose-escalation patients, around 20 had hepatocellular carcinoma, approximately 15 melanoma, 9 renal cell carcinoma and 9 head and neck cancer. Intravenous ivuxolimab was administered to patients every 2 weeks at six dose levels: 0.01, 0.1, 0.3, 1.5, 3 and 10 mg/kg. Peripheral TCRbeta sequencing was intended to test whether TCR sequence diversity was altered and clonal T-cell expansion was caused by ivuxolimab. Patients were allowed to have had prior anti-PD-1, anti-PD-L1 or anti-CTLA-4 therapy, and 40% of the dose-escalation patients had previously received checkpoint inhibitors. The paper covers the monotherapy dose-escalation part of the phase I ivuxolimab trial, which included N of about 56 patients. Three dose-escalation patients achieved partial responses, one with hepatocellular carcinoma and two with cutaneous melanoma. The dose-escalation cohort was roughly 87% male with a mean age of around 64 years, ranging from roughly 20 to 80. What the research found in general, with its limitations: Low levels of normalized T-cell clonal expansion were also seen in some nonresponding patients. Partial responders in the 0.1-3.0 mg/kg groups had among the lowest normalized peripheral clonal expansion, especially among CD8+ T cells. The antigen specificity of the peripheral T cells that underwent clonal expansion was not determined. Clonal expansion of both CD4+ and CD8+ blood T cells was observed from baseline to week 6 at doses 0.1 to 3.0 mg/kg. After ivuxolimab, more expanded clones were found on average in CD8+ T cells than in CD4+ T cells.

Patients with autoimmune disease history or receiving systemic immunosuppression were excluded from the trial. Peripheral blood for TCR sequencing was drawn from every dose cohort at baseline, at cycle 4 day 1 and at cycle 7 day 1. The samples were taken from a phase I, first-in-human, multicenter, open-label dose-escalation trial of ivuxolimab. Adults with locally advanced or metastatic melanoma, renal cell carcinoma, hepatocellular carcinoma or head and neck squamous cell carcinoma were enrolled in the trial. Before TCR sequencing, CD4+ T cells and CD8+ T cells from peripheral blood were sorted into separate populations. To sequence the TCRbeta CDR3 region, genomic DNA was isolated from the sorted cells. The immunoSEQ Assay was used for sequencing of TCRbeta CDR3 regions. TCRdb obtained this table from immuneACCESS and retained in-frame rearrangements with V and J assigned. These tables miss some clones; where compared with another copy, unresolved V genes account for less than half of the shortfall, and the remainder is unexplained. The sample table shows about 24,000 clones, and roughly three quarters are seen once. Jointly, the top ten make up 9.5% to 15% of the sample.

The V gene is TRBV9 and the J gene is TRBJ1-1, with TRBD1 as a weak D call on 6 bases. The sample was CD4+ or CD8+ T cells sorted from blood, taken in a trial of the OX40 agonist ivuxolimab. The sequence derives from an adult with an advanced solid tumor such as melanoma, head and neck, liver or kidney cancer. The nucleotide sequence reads TGTGCCAGCAGCGTAGCTACGTACAGGGTAGAGAACACTGAAGCTTTCTTT. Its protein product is CASSVATYRVENTEAFF.